This entry lists 22 T cell receptor beta chains sequenced from one sample in a study of blood T cells in healthy people across ages. Then a second PCR, running roughly 7 to 11 cycles, was carried out with a sample-barcoded 5' primer and a J-beta primer mix. TCRdb ran MiXCR on the 5' RACE reads and lists one entry per CDR3 protein. Altogether hundreds of thousands of distinct CDR3 sequences are present, over 20% being singletons, with the ten largest covering roughly 3.9%. Sequencing was carried out using blood. The receptors stem from an older man in good health.

In its sample, this clonotype was seen many times. The chain links TRBV7-2 to TRBJ2-1; D not resolved. V was shortened by 1 base and J by 9 bases, with 10 bases between the two germline ends. The CDR3 consists of 13 residues. CDR1 and CDR2 from the germline V gene are SGHTA and FQGNSA. DNA for the CDR3: TGTGCCAGCAGCTTAGGAAGTCTGGGTGAGCAGTTCTTC. Translating gives CASSLGSLGEQFF.

This clonotype was picked up a small number of times. This chain connects TRBV12-3 or TRBV12-4 to TRBJ2-3; D is uncertain. V lost 3 bases and J 3 bases, leaving 13 bases between the germline ends. CDR3 size: 15 residues. This chain's CDR3 is CASSFFAGETDTQYF. CDR3 nucleotides: TGTGCCAGCAGTTTCTTCGCAGGAGAAACAGATACGCAGTATTTT.

This clonotype was seen only once. The chain is built from TRBV27 and TRBJ2-5; no firm D call. This CDR3 is built from 14 residues. Germline CDR1 reads MNHEY; CDR2 reads SMNVEV (reference sequence). V shed 0 bases and J shed 6 bases, with 11 bases lying between them. DNA for the CDR3: TGTGCCAGCAGTTTATCGCTAGACGGGCAGACCCAGTACTTC. Protein: CASSLSLDGQTQYF.

The table lists this clonotype with many counts. This chain uses TRBV5-6 with TRBJ2-1, with 9 bases aligning to TRBD1. There are 16 residues in the CDR3. J lost 5 bases, V lost 4 bases, and 10 bases had no gene match. Germline-derived CDR1 and CDR2 are SGHDT and YYEEEE. In nucleotides, the CDR3 is TGTGCCAGCAGCCTGTGGGGGACAGGGCTCCACAATGAGCAGTTCTTC. Amino acids: CASSLWGTGLHNEQFF.

The chain links TRBV10-3 to TRBJ2-3, with D unresolved. The germline gives CDR1 ENHRY, CDR2 SYGVKD. The CDR3 totals 16 residues. Trimming removed 4 bases at V and 5 bases at J, with 19 bases between. CDR3 sequence reads: CAISAPAKVSGDTQYF. The CDR3 coding sequence is TGTGCCATCAGTGCCCCAGCCAAGGTGTCAGGAGATACGCAGTATTTT.

V is TRBV10-2 and J is TRBJ1-5, with D maybe TRBD1 (5 bases). V shed 0 bases and J shed 0 bases, with 12 bases lying between them. This CDR3 has 17 residues. Per germline, CDR1 WSHSY and CDR2 SAAADI. The chain's CDR3 is CASSESPRGGSNQPQHF. The DNA of the CDR3 is TGCGCCAGCAGTGAGTCGCCTAGGGGTGGTAGCAATCAGCCCCAGCATTTT.

The table lists this clonotype with a few counts. The CDR3 region is CASSLDRLTQYF. The DNA of the CDR3 is TGTGCCAGCAGCTTAGACAGATTGACCCAGTACTTC. The chain joins TRBV7-2 to TRBJ2-5; the D is unclear. The CDR3 runs 12 residues. Germline V gene lookup returns CDR1 SGHTA and CDR2 FQGNSA. The V and J ends lost 1 base and 7 bases respectively, with 7 bases between them.

Comment on this clonotype: At one end, the junction sequence differs from germline, possibly due to a read error. This chain connects TRBV15 to TRBJ2-4, with D perhaps matching TRBD1 (6 bases). This CDR3 comprises 14 residues. Germline V gene data show CDR1 as LNHNV and CDR2 as YYDKDF (reference sequence). CDR3 loop: CATSAQGTKNIRYF. CDR3 nucleotides: TGTGCCACCAGCGCACAGGGAACCAAAAACATTCGGTACTTC.

The chain recombines TRBV3-1 with TRBJ2-7, with 8 bases fitting TRBD1. Germline loops: CDR1 LGHDT, CDR2 YNNKEL (reference sequence). The CDR3 is 13 amino acids. Losses at the gene ends were 5 bases for V and 5 bases for J; bases not matched to a gene: 5. The CDR3 is CASSADREHEQYF. CDR3 DNA: TGTGCCAGCAGCGCGGACAGGGAGCACGAGCAGTACTTC.

In this sample, this clonotype turned up a few times. The chain uses TRBV24-1 and TRBJ2-3; D may be TRBD1 or TRBD2 (5 bases each). The V end was cut by 0 bases, the J end by 4 bases, with 16 bases between. This CDR3 contains 17 residues. Germline-derived CDR1 and CDR2 are KGHDR and SFDVKD. In DNA, the CDR3 is TGTGCCACCAGTGATTTGGGACCGGGGCCTTCGGCAGATACGCAGTATTTT. It encodes CATSDLGPGPSADTQYF.

The V call is TRBV4-2, the J call TRBJ2-3, with 8 bases fitting TRBD1. CDR1 and CDR2 from the germline V gene are LGHNA and YNFKEQ. Trimming at V came to 2 bases and at J to 5 bases, leaving 12 bases not matched to a gene. This CDR3 contains 17 residues. CDR3: CASSQSFGQGRVDTQYF. As DNA, the CDR3 is TGTGCCAGCAGCCAATCATTCGGACAGGGAAGGGTAGATACGCAGTATTTT.

This clonotype was counted a single time. The junction departs from germline at one end; a sequencing error may be responsible. V gene TRBV24-1 combines with J gene TRBJ2-1, with D tentatively TRBD2 (6 bases). Germline V gene data show CDR1 as KGHDR and CDR2 as SFDVKD. The CDR3 consists of 16 residues. CDR3 nucleotide sequence: TGTGCCACCAGTGGTGCCGGGACTTCCTCCTACAATGGGCAGTTCTTC. Amino acid sequence: CATSGAGTSSYNGQFF.

CDR3 in DNA: TGTGCCACCCTTAGGGGGTACAATGAGCAGTTCTTC. Its translation: CATLRGYNEQFF. This chain uses TRBV7-9 with TRBJ2-1; D might be TRBD1 (6 bases). This CDR3 spans 12 amino acids. Germline CDR1 and CDR2: SEHNR and FQNEAQ (reference sequence). Trimming removed 10 bases at V and 4 bases at J, with 11 bases between.

The genes are TRBV20-1 and TRBJ2-7; D might be TRBD1 (5 bases). V lost 2 bases and J lost 6, with 14 bases in between. Germline V CDR1 and CDR2: DFQATT, SNEGSKA (reference sequence). The CDR3 is made up of 13 amino acids. In DNA form, the CDR3 reads TGCAGTGCTAGAAGGGGTACATTCTCCGAGCAGTACTTC. Translated: CSARRGTFSEQYF.

CDR3 sequence: CASSQVGLEQFF. Here the CDR3 DNA reads TGTGCCAGCAGCCAAGTTGGGCTAGAACAGTTCTTC. V is TRBV3-1 and J is TRBJ2-1; no reliable D call. Trimming stripped 1 base from V and 13 bases from J, with 11 bases between. CDR1 and CDR2 from the germline V gene are LGHDT and YNNKEL (reference sequence). This CDR3 region has 12 residues.

This clonotype was found a few times. Here the CDR3 DNA reads TGCAGTGCTAGAGTCCGGATAGCGGAACGCTCCTACAATGAGCAGTTCTTC. This sequence encodes CSARVRIAERSYNEQFF. V is TRBV20-1 and J is TRBJ2-1; D may be TRBD2 (6 bases). This CDR3 comprises 17 residues. Germline V gives CDR1 DFQATT, CDR2 SNEGSKA (reference sequence). The V end lost 1 base, the J end lost 0 bases, and 16 bases lay between the germline ends.

The chain employs TRBV5-5 and TRBJ2-7; 14 bases line up with TRBD2. From germline, CDR1 is SGHKS and CDR2 YYEKEE (reference sequence). The length of the CDR3 is 18 residues. The V segment lost 4 bases and the J segment 0 bases; nucleotides outside the gene matches: 9. CDR3 in amino acids: CASSRTSGRTYDSYEQYF. Written as DNA, the CDR3 is TGTGCCAGCAGCCGGACTAGCGGGAGGACCTACGACTCCTACGAGCAGTACTTC.

This clonotype has only a few counts. An end of the junction differs from the germline gene, which may be a read error. This chain uses TRBV4-1 with TRBJ2-5, with 12 bases lining up with TRBD2. Germline V gene sequence: CDR1 MGHRA, CDR2 YSYEKL. The CDR3 length is 16 residues. This CDR3 reads CASSLRTSGIYNERFF. The CDR3 region has the DNA TGCGCCAGCAGCTTGCGGACTAGCGGGATCTACAATGAGCGGTTCTTC.

The V call is TRBV3-1, the J call TRBJ2-3, with TRBD2 identical over 7 bases. The CDR3 loop spans 15 amino acids. Germline-derived CDR1 and CDR2 are LGHDT and YNNKEL (reference sequence). Trimming took 0 bases from V and 2 from J; bases not matched to a gene: 2. The CDR3 DNA sequence: TGTGCCAGCAGCCAAGATGGGGACTACACAGATACGCAGTATTTT. Protein: CASSQDGDYTDTQYF.

This rearrangement joins TRBV20-1 to TRBJ2-6, with no clear D. The CDR3 runs 12 residues. Per germline, CDR1 DFQATT and CDR2 SNEGSKA (reference sequence). V was trimmed by 7 bases and J by 2 bases, leaving 6 bases between them. CDR3 protein: CSGSPGANVLTF. Here the CDR3 DNA reads TGCAGTGGAAGTCCTGGGGCCAACGTCCTGACTTTC.

The CDR3 loop reads CASSDLRPNTEAFF. CDR3 nucleotide sequence: TGTGCCAGCAGTGACCTCAGGCCGAACACTGAAGCTTTCTTT. The chain carries TRBV2 and TRBJ1-1; no reliable D call. Germline CDR1 is SNHLY and CDR2 is FYNNEI. V lost 3 bases and J lost 1, with 9 bases in between. The CDR3 contains 14 residues.

The gene calls are TRBV2 and TRBJ2-1; 9 bases map to TRBD2. This CDR3 is 14 amino acids long. V dropped 8 bases and J dropped 5; count of bases not matched to a gene: 7. Germline CDR1 SNHLY, CDR2 FYNNEI. The CDR3 nucleotides read TGTGCCAGCCACGACCTAGCGGGAAACAATGAGCAGTTCTTC. Its protein product is CASHDLAGNNEQFF.